This entry describes one TCR beta chain. Its matching antigen is unknown. This CDR3 has 15 amino acids. Germline values: CDR1 SGHRS, CDR2 YFSETQ. V gave up 4 bases and J gave up 0 bases, with 11 bases separating them. The data were obtained in a study of CD8+ T cells in alopecia areata. General study results and limits: Many expanded lesional clones remained in scalp and blood on tofacitinib. There was only one nonresponder, so it was unclear how baseline CD8+ expansion relates to response.

Treatment given: oral pan-JAK inhibitor, 5-10 mg twice daily. Collected material from alopecia areata patients comprised lesional scalp punch biopsies and peripheral blood. Reverse transcription of extracted RNA yielded cDNA, which provided the sequencing template. Using immunoSEQ multiplex PCR, the repertoire was profiled, and TCRdb retains in-frame clones only, with some absent. The profile shows about 270,000 clones, about three fifths of them singletons. Specimen: CD4+ T cells sorted from blood, collected at week 52, from a patient treated with tofacitinib. This chain links TRBV5-1 with TRBJ2-1; D may be TRBD2 (5 bases). The clonotype originates from a human donor with alopecia areata. Here the CDR3 DNA reads TGCGCCAGCAGCGTTGAGGGCGGCTCCTACAATGAGCAGTTCTTC. Translated, it gives CASSVEGGSYNEQFF.